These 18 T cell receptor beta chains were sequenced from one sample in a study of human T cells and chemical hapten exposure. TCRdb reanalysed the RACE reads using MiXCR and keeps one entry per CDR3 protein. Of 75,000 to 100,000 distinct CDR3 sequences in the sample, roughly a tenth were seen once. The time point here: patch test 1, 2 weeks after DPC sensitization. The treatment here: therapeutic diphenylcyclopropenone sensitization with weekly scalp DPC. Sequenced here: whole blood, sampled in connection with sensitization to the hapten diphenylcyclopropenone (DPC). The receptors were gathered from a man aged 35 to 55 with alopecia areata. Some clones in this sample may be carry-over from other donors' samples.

CDR3: CASSLAAVNYGYTF. CDR3 nucleotides: TGTGCCAGCAGCTTAGCAGCCGTGAACTATGGCTACACCTTC. The genes are TRBV7-2 and TRBJ1-2; D is undetermined. V lost 0 bases and J lost 2, with 7 bases in between. Germline-derived CDR1 and CDR2 are SGHTA and FQGNSA. The CDR3 sequence is 14 residues long.

The CDR3 here is CAIKDSNSGANVLTF. The CDR3 bases are TGTGCCATCAAAGACAGTAACTCTGGGGCCAACGTCCTGACTTTC. The chain recombines TRBV10-3 with TRBJ2-6; tentatively, D is TRBD1 (5 bases). The CDR3 has 15 residues. The V and J ends lost 7 bases and 0 bases respectively, with 10 bases between them. Germline V CDR1 and CDR2: ENHRY, SYGVKD.

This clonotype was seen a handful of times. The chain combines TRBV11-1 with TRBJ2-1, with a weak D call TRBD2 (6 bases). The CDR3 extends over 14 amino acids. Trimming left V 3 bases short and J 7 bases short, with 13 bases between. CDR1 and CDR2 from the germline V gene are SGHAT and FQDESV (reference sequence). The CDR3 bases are TGTGCCAGCAGCTTCGGGGACTCGGGGAATGAGCAGTTCTTC. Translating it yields CASSFGDSGNEQFF.

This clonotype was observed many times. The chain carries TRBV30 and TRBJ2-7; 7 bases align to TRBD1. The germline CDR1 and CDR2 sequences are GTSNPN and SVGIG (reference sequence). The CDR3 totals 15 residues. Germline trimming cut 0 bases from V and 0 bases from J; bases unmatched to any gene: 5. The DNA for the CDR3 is TGTGCCTGGAGTGTATACAGGGGCAACTCCTACGAGCAGTACTTC. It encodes CAWSVYRGNSYEQYF.

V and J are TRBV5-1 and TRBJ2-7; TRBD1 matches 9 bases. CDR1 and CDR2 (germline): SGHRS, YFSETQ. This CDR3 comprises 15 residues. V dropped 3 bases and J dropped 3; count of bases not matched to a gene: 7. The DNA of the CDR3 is TGCGCCAGCAGCTCGACATGGGGACAGGGCTACGAGCAGTACGTC. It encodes CASSSTWGQGYEQYV.

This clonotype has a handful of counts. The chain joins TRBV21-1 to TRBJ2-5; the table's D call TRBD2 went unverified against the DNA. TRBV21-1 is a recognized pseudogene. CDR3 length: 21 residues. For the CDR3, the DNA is TGTGCCAGCAGCAAAGCCCGGCCAACTAGCGGGAGGGGTACCTTCCAAGAGACCCAGTACTTC. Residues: CASSKARPTSGRGTFQETQYF.

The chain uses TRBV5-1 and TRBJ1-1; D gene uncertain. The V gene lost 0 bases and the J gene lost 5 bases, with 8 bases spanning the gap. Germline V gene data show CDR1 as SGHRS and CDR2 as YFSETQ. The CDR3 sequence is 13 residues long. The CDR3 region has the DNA TGCGCCAGCAGCTTGGTTCAAAGGACTGAAGCTTTCTTT. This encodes CASSLVQRTEAFF. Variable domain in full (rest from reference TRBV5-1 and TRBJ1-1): KAGVTQTPRYLIKTRGQQVTLSCSPISGHRSVSWYQQTPGQGLQFLFEYFSETQRNKGNFPGRFSGRQFSNSRSEMNVSTLELGDSALYLCASSLVQRTEAFFGQGTRLTVV.

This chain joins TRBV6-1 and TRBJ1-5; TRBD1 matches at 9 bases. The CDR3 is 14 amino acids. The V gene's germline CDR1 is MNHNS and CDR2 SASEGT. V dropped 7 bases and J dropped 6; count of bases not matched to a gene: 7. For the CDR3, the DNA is TGTGCCAGCACCCAGGACAGGGGTTTTCAGCCCCAGCATTTT. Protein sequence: CASTQDRGFQPQHF.

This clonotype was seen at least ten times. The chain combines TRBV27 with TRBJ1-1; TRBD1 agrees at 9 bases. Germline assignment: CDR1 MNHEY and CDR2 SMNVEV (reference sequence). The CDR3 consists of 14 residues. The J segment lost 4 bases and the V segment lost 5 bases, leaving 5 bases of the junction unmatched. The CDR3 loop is CASSVTGGFTEAFF. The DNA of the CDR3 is TGTGCCAGCAGTGTAACAGGGGGCTTCACTGAAGCTTTCTTT.

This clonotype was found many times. CDR3 nucleotides: TGTGCCAGCAGTTCACAGGGTGCCTATAATTCACCCCTCCACTTT. Amino acids: CASSSQGAYNSPLHF. The chain joins TRBV6-5 to TRBJ1-6, with D maybe TRBD1 (6 bases). CDR3 length equals 15 residues. The germline CDR1 and CDR2 sequences are MNHEY and SVGAGI. The germline V and J ends were trimmed by 4 bases and 2 bases, with 9 bases remaining between them.

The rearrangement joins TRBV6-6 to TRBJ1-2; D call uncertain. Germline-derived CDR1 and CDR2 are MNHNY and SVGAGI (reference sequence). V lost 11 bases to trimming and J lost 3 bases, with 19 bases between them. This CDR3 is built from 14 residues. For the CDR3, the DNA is TGTGCCCACAGCTCCAACAAGGTGGACTATGGCTACACCTTC. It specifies CAHSSNKVDYGYTF.

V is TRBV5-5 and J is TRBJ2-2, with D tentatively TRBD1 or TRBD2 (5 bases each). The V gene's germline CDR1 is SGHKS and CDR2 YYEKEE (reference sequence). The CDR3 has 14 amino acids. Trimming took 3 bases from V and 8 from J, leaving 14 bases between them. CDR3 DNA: TGTGCCAGCAGCTCCCGGGACCCTGGGGGGGAGCTGTTTTTT. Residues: CASSSRDPGGELFF. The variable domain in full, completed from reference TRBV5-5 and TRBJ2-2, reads DAGVTQSPTHLIKTRGQQVTLRCSPISGHKSVSWYQQVLGQGPQFIFQYYEKEERGRGNFPDRFSARQFPNYSSELNVNALLLGDSALYLCASSSRDPGGELFFGEGSRLTVL.

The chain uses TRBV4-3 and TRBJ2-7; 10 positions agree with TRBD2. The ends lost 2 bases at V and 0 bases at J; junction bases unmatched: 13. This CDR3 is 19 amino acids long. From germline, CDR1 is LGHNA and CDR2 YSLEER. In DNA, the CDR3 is TGCGCCAGCAGCCAAAAAAGACCTAGCGGGAGTTTTAGCTCCTACGAGCAGTACGTC. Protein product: CASSQKRPSGSFSSYEQYV.

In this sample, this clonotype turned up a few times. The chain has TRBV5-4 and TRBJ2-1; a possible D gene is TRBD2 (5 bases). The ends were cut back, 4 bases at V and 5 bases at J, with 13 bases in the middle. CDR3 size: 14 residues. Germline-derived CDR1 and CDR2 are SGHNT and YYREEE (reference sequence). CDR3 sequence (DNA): TGTGCCAGCAGCCCGGACTCTGGTAACAATGAGCAGTTCTTC. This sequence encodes CASSPDSGNNEQFF.

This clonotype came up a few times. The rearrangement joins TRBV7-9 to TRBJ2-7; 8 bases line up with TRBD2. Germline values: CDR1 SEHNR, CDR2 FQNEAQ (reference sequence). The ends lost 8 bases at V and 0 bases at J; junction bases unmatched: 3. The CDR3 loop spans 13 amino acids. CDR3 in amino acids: CASASGSSYEQYV. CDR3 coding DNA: TGTGCCAGCGCGAGCGGGAGCTCCTACGAGCAGTACGTC.

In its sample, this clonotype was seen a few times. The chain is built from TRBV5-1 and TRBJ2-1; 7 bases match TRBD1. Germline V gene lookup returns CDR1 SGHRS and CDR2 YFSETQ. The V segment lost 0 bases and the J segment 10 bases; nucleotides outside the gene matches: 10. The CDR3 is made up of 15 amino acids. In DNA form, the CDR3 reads TGCGCCAGCAGCTTGGCGGGACAGAAATTTGGAGAGCAGTTCTTC. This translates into CASSLAGQKFGEQFF.

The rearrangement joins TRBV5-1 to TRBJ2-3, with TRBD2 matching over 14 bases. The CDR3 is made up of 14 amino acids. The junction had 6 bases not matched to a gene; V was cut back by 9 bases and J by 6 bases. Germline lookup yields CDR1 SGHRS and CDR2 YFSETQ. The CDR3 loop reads CATGTSGGSDTQYF. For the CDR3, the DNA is TGCGCCACCGGGACTAGCGGGGGTTCCGATACGCAGTATTTT.

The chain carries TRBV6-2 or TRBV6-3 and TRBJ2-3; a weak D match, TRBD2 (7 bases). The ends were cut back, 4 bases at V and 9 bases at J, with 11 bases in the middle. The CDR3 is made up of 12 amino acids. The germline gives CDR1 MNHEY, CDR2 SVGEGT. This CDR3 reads CASSSSGGTQYF. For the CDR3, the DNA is TGTGCCAGCAGTTCATCGGGGGGCACGCAGTATTTT.